The 15 T cell receptor beta chains given below trace back to one sample, sequenced in a study of blood T cell repertoires in COVID-19. TCRdb's copy holds only in-frame clones and misses some; the assay was immunoSEQ multiplex PCR. The sample carries approximately 200,000 clones, over 75% recorded once. The sequenced sample consisted of PBMCs or T cells enriched from blood (not recorded which). The receptors here all came from a woman in her thirties or forties with acute COVID-19.

J is TRBJ1-6 and V is TRBV7-8; weak D call: TRBD1 (6 bases). The CDR3 has 15 residues. Germline loops: CDR1 SGHVS, CDR2 FQNEAQ. Deletions cut 0 bases from V and 5 bases from J, with 8 bases between. The DNA of the CDR3 is TGTGCCAGCAGCTTAGCGCAGGGGCATAATTCACCCCTCCACTTT. It is translated as CASSLAQGHNSPLHF.

This chain uses TRBV15 with TRBJ2-6; D not certain. Germline CDR1 and CDR2: LNHNV and YYDKDF (reference sequence). Between the trimmed V and J ends, which lost 0 bases and 3 bases, there was a span of 9 bases. The CDR3 consists of 16 residues. CDR3 bases: TGTGCCACCAGCAGAGACAGTGGGCGTGGGGCCAACGTCCTGACTTTC. Translating gives CATSRDSGRGANVLTF.

The V call is TRBV19, the J call TRBJ1-2; D is unclear. The germline CDR1 and CDR2 sequences are LNHDA and SQIVND (reference sequence). With 2 bases removed from V and 0 bases from J, the gap between germline ends came to 7 bases. The CDR3 extends over 14 amino acids. The CDR3 DNA reads TGTGCCAGTAGTATACTTGGGCCTAACTATGGCTACACCTTC. It encodes CASSILGPNYGYTF.

The rearrangement links TRBV30 to TRBJ2-2; D is uncertain. CDR3 length equals 12 residues. V was shortened by 2 bases and J by 3 bases, with 4 bases between the two germline ends. Germline-derived CDR1 and CDR2 are GTSNPN and SVGIG (reference sequence). The CDR3 bases are TGTGCCTGGAGTCGAGACACCGGGGAGCTGTTTTTT. Protein product: CAWSRDTGELFF.

This chain uses TRBV7-2 with TRBJ1-1; a possible D gene is TRBD1 (6 bases). CDR1 is SGHTA, CDR2 FQGNSA, per germline. Between the trimmed V and J ends, which lost 2 bases and 1 base, there was a span of 14 bases. The CDR3 covers 16 residues. As DNA, the CDR3 is TGTGCCAGCAGCTTAAGGGGGGGCCCCTGGAACACTGAAGCTTTCTTT. Its protein product is CASSLRGGPWNTEAFF.

The chain couples TRBV28 to TRBJ2-7; D might be TRBD2 (6 bases). Germline lookup yields CDR1 MDHEN and CDR2 SYDVKM. There are 15 residues in the CDR3. V gave up 5 bases and J gave up 2 bases, with 16 bases separating them. This CDR3 is CASSLTSGPTYEQYF. CDR3 nucleotide sequence: TGTGCCAGCAGTCTCACAAGCGGGCCCACCTACGAGCAGTACTTC.

This clone was seen only a few times. CDR3 sequence: CASSPPTGGQSPLHF. CDR3 bases: TGCGCCAGCAGCCCTCCGACAGGGGGCCAATCACCCCTCCACTTT. The chain employs TRBV4-1 and TRBJ1-6; 10 nucleotides line up with TRBD1. The CDR3 totals 15 residues. Germline values: CDR1 MGHRA, CDR2 YSYEKL. V lost 4 bases, J lost 10 bases, and 7 bases stayed unmatched.

The genes are TRBV14 and TRBJ1-3; D unresolved. The CDR3 length is 16 residues. The V gene lost 1 base and the J gene lost 2 bases, with 12 bases spanning the gap. Germline V CDR1 and CDR2: SGHDN, FVKESK. The CDR3 sequence is CASSQVLAHAGNTIYF. In DNA, the CDR3 is TGTGCCAGCAGCCAAGTTTTGGCTCACGCTGGAAACACCATATATTTT.

This chain links TRBV6-4 with TRBJ2-7; a weak D match, TRBD1 (6 bases). This CDR3 comprises 14 residues. The germline V and J ends were trimmed by 0 bases and 0 bases, with 6 bases remaining between them. Germline CDR1 is MRHNA and CDR2 is SNTAGT. The CDR3 spells CASSDSDSSYEQYF. The CDR3 bases are TGTGCCAGCAGTGACTCGGACAGCTCCTACGAGCAGTACTTC.

This chain joins TRBV18 and TRBJ1-3, with D possibly matching TRBD1 (5 bases). V lost 6 bases, J lost 0 bases, and 15 bases lay in between. The germline CDR1 and CDR2 sequences are KGHSH and LQKENI. CDR3 length equals 16 residues. The CDR3 here is CASSPLGVFSGNTIYF. The CDR3 bases are TGTGCCAGCTCCCCCTTAGGGGTCTTCTCTGGAAACACCATATATTTT.

This chain links TRBV19 with TRBJ2-1; 8 bases are shared with TRBD1. This CDR3 has 16 residues. Germline lookup yields CDR1 LNHDA and CDR2 SQIVND (reference sequence). With V trimmed by 3 bases and J by 2 bases, 6 bases remained unmatched. The CDR3 DNA sequence: TGTGCCAGTAGTATCCGGACAGGGCTAACCTACAATGAGCAGTTCTTC. The encoded protein is CASSIRTGLTYNEQFF.

V usage is TRBV6-5 and J usage is TRBJ2-7; D not resolved. Germline CDR1 MNHEY, CDR2 SVGAGI. CDR3 length: 14 residues. Trimming stripped 0 bases from V and 0 bases from J, with 6 bases between. The CDR3 region is CASSYSSSSYEQYF. The CDR3 region has the DNA TGTGCCAGCAGTTACTCGTCCAGCTCCTACGAGCAGTACTTC.

This chain connects TRBV7-3 to TRBJ2-3; TRBD1 might be the D (6 bases). Germline assignment: CDR1 SGHTA and CDR2 FQGTGA. The CDR3 covers 11 residues. V lost 2 bases to trimming and J lost 9 bases, with 6 bases between them. The CDR3 coding sequence is TGTGCCAGCAGCTTAGGACAGACGCAGTATTTT. Amino acids: CASSLGQTQYF.

The rearrangement joins TRBV7-9 to TRBJ1-2; weak D call: TRBD1 (5 bases). V lost 5 bases, J lost 6 bases, and 16 bases lay in between. Looked up from germline, CDR1 is SEHNR and CDR2 is FQNEAQ (reference sequence). CDR3 length: 14 residues. The CDR3, as DNA: TGTGCCAGCAGCCCCCCGGGGGGGTTTAATGGCTACACCTTC. Translated: CASSPPGGFNGYTF.

The rearrangement uses TRBV14 and TRBJ2-2, with TRBD2 identical over 9 bases. CDR3 length equals 15 residues. The V and J ends lost 4 bases and 2 bases, in that order; junction bases with no gene match: 2. Germline V gene data show CDR1 as SGHDN and CDR2 as FVKESK. CDR3 coding DNA: TGTGCCAGCAGCCTAGCGGGGGTTAACACCGGGGAGCTGTTTTTT. This sequence encodes CASSLAGVNTGELFF.